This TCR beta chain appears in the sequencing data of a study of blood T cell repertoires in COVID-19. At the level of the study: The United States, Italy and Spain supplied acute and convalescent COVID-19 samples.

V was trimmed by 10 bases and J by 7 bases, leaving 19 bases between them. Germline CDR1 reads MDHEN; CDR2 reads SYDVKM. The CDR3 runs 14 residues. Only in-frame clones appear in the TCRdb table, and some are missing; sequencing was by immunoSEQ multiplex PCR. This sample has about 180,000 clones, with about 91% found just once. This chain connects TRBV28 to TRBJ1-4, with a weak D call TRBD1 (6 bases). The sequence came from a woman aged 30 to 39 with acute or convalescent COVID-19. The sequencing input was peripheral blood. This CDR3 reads CAIQGHTTVEKLFF. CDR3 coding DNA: TGTGCCATCCAGGGACACACCACGGTTGAAAAACTGTTTTTT.